This T cell receptor beta chain was captured in a study of cytomegalovirus exposure and HLA in healthy donors. Study results and caveats: On later analysis, the bulk of CMV-associated TCR beta chains appeared to be HLA-restricted. As a later analysis showed, several of the most significant clusters appeared to be linked to common viral pathogens.

The germline V gene encodes CDR1 MNHEY and CDR2 SMNVEV (reference sequence). The CDR3 is made up of 12 amino acids. V was cut by 8 bases and J by 3 bases, with 8 bases left in between. Notes on this clone: The antigen is unknown.

Both 60 Vbeta primers and 13 Jbeta primers went into the PCR. Using immunoSEQ multiplex PCR, the repertoire was profiled, and TCRdb retains in-frame clones only, with some absent. The repertoire consists of 270,000 or so clones, with roughly 88% occurring once and the leading ten covering approximately 4.3%. V is TRBV27 and J is TRBJ1-5; D gene unclear. The TCR sequence derives from a middle-aged man in good health and CMV-seropositive. Sequencing was performed on PBMCs. Written as DNA, the CDR3 is TGTGCCAGCTCAAACACCAATCAGCCCCAGCATTTT. This translates into CASSNTNQPQHF.